This note documents a single T cell receptor (beta chain) sequence. Its target is not known. This specimen comes from a study of cytomegalovirus exposure and HLA in healthy donors. Study-level results: An analysis that was carried out later associated 16,951 TCR beta sequences with HLA alleles at 0.05 false discovery rate.

A multiplex PCR was run with 60 Vbeta primers and 13 Jbeta primers. The assay was immunoSEQ multiplex PCR, and TCRdb's table has in-frame clones only and misses some. This table has over 150,000 clones, 80% to 85% appearing once. V was clipped by 7 bases and J by 10 bases; unmatched bases: 5. Germline V gene sequence: CDR1 MDHEN, CDR2 SYDVKM. This CDR3 spans 12 amino acids. The sequenced sample consisted of PBMCs. The chain couples TRBV28 to TRBJ2-4; 9 bases fit TRBD2. The clonotype was recovered from a girl aged 2-10 years in good health and CMV-seropositive. The CDR3 region has the DNA TGTGCCAGCACCTTTAGCGGGGGTATTCAGTACTTC. Amino acid sequence: CASTFSGGIQYF.